The clone carrying this T cell receptor (beta chain) has a single count. V gave up 1 base and J gave up 4 bases; unmatched junction bases: 5. CDR3 length: 15 amino acids. CDR1 SGHTA and CDR2 FQGNSA come from the germline V gene. The source of the sample is a study of blood T cell repertoires in COVID-19. Study as a whole: Specimens from acute and convalescent COVID-19 originated in the United States, Italy and Spain. PBMCs, B-cell-depleted T cells, or T cells provided the cDNA or gDNA that made up the material.

In the original workflow: Amplification of reference gene primers provided the estimated nucleated cell counts. Using immunoSEQ multiplex PCR, the repertoire was profiled, and TCRdb retains in-frame clones only, with some absent. That table furnishes V, J and clone size, whereas the DNA furnished D and trimming. Of around 450,000 clones listed, more than 85% were seen once; the top ten hold 4.3%. The chain has TRBV7-2 and TRBJ2-7, with 9 bases aligning to TRBD2. The TCR comes from a woman in her 30s with acute or convalescent COVID-19. Specimen: peripheral blood. The CDR3 nucleotides are TGTGCCAGCAGCTTAGTCGGCGGGGGGGTGTACGAGCAGTACTTC. Translated: CASSLVGGGVYEQYF.